This T cell receptor beta chain was recorded in a study of CD8+CD57+ T cells in acquired aplastic anemia. Study-wide context: Healthy donors had, on average, approximately 11 million reads for their CD4+ cells.

The V gene lost 3 bases and the J gene lost 6 bases, with 12 bases spanning the gap. Germline CDR1 DFQATT, CDR2 SNEGSKA (reference sequence). CDR3 size: 14 residues. Template material for TCR beta VDJ and CDR3 profiling consisted of genomic DNA. TCRdb reprocessed the reads via MiXCR and lists one record per CDR3 protein. The sample carries fewer than 200,000 distinct CDR3 sequences, approximately 60% recorded once. In its sample, this clonotype was seen a few times. The receptor was isolated from a human donor in good health. V usage is TRBV20-1 and J usage is TRBJ1-6, with D unresolved. The sample taken for sequencing was sorted CD4+, CD8+, or CD8+CD57+ T cells (not recorded which) from PBMCs. The CDR3 DNA reads TGCAGTGCTAGGGGCTCAACCTCTAATTCACCCCTCCACTTT. Translated, it gives CSARGSTSNSPLHF.